This TCR beta chain emerged from a study of T-cell memory formation after mild COVID-19. Study information: Largely donor-specific sequence clusters came from a couple of donors.

About this clonotype itself: The antigen is unknown.

The V and J ends lost 0 bases and 3 bases respectively, with 9 bases between them. The CDR3 loop spans 14 amino acids. The 5'RACE method, run with constant-segment primers, produced TCR alpha and TCR beta cDNA libraries (carrying sample barcodes and UMIs). TCRdb fed the 5' RACE reads into MiXCR, producing one record per CDR3 protein. This table has about 140,000 distinct CDR3 sequences, 13% to 15% appearing once. General observations from the study: CD4+ contracting clones lay mainly in CM and EM, CD8+ ones in EMRA. Memory from before infection featured some responding clones, which suggests cross-reactive memory joined.

The rearrangement uses TRBV12-3 or TRBV12-4 and TRBJ2-7; D not resolved. This receptor was taken from an adult woman who had mild COVID-19 (a few samples of this study predate the infection). Cell type and time point are not known. The specimen was PBMCs or a T cell subset sorted from them (not recorded which). CDR3 sequence reads: CASSLAAYFYEQYF. DNA for the CDR3: TGTGCCAGCAGTTTAGCAGCTTACTTCTACGAGCAGTACTTC.